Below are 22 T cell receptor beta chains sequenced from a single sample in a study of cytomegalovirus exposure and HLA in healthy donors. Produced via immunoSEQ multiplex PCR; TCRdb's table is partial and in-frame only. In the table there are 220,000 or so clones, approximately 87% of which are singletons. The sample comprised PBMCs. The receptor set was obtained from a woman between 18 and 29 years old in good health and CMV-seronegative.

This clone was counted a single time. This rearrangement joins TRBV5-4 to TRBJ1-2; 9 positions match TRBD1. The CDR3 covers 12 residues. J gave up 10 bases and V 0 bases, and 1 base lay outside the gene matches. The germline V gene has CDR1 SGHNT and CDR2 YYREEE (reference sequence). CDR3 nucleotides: TGTGCCAGCAGCTTGGTACAGGGGGCCTACACCTTC. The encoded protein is CASSLVQGAYTF.

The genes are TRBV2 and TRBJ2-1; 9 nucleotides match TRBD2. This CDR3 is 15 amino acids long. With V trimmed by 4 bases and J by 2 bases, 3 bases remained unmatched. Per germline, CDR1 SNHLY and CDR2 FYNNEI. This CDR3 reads CASSGTSEAYNEQFF. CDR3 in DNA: TGTGCCAGCAGTGGGACTAGCGAGGCCTACAATGAGCAGTTCTTC.

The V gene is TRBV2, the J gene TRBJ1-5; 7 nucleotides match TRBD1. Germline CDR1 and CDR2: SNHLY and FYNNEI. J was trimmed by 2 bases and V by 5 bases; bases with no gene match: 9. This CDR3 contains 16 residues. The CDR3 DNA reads TGTGCCAGCAGTAGACAGGGCTCGATTGGCAATCAGCCCCAGCATTTT. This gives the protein CASSRQGSIGNQPQHF.

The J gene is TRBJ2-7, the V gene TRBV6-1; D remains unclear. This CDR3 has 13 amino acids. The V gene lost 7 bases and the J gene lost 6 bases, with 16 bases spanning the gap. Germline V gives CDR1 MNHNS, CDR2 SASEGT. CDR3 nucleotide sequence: TGTGCCAGCATGGGAACTCGGGTTCGCGAGCAGTACTTC. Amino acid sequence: CASMGTRVREQYF.

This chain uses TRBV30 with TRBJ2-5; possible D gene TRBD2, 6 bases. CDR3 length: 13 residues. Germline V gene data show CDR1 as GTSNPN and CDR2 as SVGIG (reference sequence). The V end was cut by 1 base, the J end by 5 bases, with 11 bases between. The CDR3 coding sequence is TGTGCCTGGAGTGGGGGGGATGTGGAGACCCAGTACTTC. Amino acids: CAWSGGDVETQYF.

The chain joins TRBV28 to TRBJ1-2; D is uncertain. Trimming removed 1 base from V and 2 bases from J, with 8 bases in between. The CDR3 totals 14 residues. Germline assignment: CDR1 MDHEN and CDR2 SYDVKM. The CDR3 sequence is CASSLFRSNYGYTF. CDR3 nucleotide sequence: TGTGCCAGCAGTTTATTCCGGAGCAACTATGGCTACACCTTC.

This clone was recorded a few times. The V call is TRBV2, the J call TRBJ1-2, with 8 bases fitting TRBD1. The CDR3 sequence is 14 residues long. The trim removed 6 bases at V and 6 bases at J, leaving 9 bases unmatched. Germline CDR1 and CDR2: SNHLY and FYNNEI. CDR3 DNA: TGTGCCAGCAGCCTCCGGACAGGGAGGAATGGCTACACCTTC. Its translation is CASSLRTGRNGYTF.

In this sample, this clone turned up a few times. The CDR3 coding sequence is TGTGCCAGCAGGAGGGGACTAGCGGGAGTTGAGCAGTTCTTC. It is translated as CASRRGLAGVEQFF. The chain joins TRBV28 to TRBJ2-1; 14 positions agree with TRBD2. The germline gives CDR1 MDHEN, CDR2 SYDVKM. This CDR3 is built from 14 residues. Trimming took 6 bases from V and 9 from J; bases not matched to a gene: 4.

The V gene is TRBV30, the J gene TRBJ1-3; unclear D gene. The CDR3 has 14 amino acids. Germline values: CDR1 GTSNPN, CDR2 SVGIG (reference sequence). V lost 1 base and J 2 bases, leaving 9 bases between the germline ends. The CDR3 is CAWSDKATGNTIYF. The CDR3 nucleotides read TGTGCCTGGAGTGACAAGGCCACTGGAAACACCATATATTTT.

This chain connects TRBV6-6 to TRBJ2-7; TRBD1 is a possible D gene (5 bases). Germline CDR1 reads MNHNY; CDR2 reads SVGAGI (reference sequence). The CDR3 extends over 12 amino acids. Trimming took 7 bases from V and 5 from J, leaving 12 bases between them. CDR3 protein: CASMSRVNEQYF. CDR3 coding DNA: TGTGCCAGCATGAGCAGGGTCAACGAGCAGTACTTC.

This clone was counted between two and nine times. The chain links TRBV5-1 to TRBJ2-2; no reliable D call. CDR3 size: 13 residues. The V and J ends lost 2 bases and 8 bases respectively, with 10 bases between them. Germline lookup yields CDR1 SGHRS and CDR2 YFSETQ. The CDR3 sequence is CASSFTVTGELFF. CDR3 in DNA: TGCGCCAGCAGCTTCACGGTAACTGGGGAGCTGTTTTTT.

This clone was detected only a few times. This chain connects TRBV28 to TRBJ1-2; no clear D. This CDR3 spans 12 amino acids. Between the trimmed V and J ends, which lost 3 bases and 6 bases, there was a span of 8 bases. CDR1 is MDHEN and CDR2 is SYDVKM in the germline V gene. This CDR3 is CASSLQVNGYTF. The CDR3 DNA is TGTGCCAGCAGTTTGCAGGTTAATGGCTACACCTTC.

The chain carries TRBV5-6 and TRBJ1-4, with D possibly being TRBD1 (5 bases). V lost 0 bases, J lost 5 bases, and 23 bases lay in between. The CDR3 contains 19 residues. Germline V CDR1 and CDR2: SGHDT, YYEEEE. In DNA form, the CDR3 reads TGTGCCAGCAGCTTGGGTTCGGGGGGTCCTCGAAGTCTGAATGAAAAACTGTTTTTT. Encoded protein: CASSLGSGGPRSLNEKLFF.

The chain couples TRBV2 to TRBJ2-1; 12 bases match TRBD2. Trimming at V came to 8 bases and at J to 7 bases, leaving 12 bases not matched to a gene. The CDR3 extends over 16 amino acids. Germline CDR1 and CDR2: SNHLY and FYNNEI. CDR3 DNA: TGTGCCAGCTCTCCTAGCGGGGGGGCGATTATGAATGAGCAGTTCTTC. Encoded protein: CASSPSGGAIMNEQFF. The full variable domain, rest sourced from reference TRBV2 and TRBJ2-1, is EPEVTQTPSHQVTQMGQEVILRCVPISNHLYFYWYRQILGQKVEFLVSFYNNEISEKSEIFDDQFSVERPDGSNFTLKIRSTKLEDSAMYFCASSPSGGAIMNEQFFGPGTRLTVL.

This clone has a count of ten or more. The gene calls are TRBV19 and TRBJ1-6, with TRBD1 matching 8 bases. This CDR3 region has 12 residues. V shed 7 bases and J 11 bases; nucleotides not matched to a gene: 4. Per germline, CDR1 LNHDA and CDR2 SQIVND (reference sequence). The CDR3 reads CASNQGAPPLHF. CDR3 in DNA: TGTGCCAGTAACCAGGGGGCACCACCCCTCCACTTT.

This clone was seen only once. The CDR3 sequence: CTSSQETSPDEQYF. CDR3 sequence (DNA): TGCACCAGCAGCCAGGAAACTTCGCCGGACGAGCAGTACTTC. The chain couples TRBV1 to TRBJ2-7. TRBV1 is a pseudogene segment. This CDR3 has 14 amino acids.

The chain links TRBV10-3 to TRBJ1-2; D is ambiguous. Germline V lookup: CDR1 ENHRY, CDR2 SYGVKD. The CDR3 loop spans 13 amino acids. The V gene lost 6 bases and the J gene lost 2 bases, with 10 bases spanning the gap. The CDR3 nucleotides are TGTGCCATCAGGGCCAGTTTGAACTATGGCTACACCTTC. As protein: CAIRASLNYGYTF.

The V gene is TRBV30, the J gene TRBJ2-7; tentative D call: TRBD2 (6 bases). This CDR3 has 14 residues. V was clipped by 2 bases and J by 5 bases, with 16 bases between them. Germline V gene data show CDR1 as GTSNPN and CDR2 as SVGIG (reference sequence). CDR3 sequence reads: CAWSTPPSVNEQYF. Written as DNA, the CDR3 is TGTGCCTGGAGTACACCCCCTAGCGTCAACGAGCAGTACTTC.

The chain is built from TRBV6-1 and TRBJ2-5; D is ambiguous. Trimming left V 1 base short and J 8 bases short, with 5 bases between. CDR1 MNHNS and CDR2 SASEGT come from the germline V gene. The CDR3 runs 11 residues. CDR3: CASSEGFTQYF. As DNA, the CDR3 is TGTGCCAGCAGTGAAGGATTTACCCAGTACTTC.

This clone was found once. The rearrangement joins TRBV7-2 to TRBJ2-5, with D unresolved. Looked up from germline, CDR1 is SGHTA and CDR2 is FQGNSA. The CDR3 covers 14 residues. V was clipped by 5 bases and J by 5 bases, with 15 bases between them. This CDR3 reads CASSISSPRETQYF. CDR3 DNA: TGTGCCAGCAGCATAAGCAGCCCACGGGAGACCCAGTACTTC.

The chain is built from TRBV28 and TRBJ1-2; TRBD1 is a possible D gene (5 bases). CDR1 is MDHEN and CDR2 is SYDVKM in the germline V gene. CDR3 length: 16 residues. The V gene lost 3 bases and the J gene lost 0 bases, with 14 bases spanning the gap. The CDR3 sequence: CASSFIGTAANYGYTF. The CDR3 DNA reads TGTGCCAGCAGTTTCATTGGGACGGCTGCTAACTATGGCTACACCTTC.

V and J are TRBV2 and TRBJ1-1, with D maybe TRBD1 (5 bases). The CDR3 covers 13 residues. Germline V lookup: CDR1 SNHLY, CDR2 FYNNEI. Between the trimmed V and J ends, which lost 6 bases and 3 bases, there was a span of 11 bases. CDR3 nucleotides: TGTGCCAGCAGGGAGGGGTTCGACACTGAAGCTTTCTTT. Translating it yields CASREGFDTEAFF.